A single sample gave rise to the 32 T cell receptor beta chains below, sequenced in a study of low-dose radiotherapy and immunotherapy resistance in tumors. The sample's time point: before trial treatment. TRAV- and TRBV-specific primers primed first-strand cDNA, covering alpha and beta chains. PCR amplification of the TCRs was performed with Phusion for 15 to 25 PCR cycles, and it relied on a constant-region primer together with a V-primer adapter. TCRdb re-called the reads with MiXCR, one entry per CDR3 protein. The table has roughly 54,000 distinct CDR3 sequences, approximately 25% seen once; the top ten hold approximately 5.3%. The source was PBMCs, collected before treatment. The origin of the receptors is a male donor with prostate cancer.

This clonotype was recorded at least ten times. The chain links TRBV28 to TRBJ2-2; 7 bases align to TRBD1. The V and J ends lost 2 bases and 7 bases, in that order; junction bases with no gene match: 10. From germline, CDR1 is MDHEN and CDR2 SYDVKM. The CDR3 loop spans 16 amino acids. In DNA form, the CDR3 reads TGTGCCAGCAGTTTAGTCTCACAGGGGTTTGACGGGGAGCTGTTTTTT. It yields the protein CASSLVSQGFDGELFF.

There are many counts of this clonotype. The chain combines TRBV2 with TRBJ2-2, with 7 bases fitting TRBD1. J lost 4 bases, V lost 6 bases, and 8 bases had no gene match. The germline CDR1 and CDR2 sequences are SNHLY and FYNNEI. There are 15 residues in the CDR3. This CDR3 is CASREQGFGTGELFF. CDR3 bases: TGTGCCAGCAGGGAACAGGGGTTCGGCACCGGGGAGCTGTTTTTT.

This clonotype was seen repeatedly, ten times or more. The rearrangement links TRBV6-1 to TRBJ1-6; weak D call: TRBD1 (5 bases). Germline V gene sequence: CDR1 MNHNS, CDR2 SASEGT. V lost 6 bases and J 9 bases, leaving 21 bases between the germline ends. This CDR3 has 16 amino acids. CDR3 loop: CASSEMTANIGSPLHF. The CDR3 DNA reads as TGTGCCAGCAGCGAGATGACAGCCAATATCGGTTCACCCCTCCACTTT.

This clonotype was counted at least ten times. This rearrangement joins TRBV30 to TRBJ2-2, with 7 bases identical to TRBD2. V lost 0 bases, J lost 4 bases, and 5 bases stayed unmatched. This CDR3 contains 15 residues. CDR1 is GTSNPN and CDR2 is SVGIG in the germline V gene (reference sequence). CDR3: CAWSVLGGGTGELFF. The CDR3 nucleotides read TGTGCCTGGAGTGTTTTGGGGGGGGGCACCGGGGAGCTGTTTTTT.

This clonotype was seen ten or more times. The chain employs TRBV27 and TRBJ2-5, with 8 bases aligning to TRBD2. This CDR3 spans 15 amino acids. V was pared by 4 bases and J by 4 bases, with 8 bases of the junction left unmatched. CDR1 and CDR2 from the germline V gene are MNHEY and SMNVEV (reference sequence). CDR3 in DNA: TGTGCCAGCAGTTCGGGGACTAGAGGTGGAGAGACCCAGTACTTC. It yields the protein CASSSGTRGGETQYF.

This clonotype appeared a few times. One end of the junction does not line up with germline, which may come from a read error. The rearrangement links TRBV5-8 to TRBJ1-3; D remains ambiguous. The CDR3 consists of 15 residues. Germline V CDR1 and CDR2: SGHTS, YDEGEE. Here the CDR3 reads CASSLRADVGSTIYF. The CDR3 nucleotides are TGTGCCAGCAGCCTGCGAGCGGACGTAGGAAGCACCATATATTTT. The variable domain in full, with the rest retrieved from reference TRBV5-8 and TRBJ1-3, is EAGVTQSPTHLIKTRGQQATLRCSPISGHTSVYWYQQALGLGLQFLLWYDEGEERNRGNFPPRFSGRQFPNYSSELNVNALELEDSALYLCASSLRADVGSTIYFGEGSWLTVV.

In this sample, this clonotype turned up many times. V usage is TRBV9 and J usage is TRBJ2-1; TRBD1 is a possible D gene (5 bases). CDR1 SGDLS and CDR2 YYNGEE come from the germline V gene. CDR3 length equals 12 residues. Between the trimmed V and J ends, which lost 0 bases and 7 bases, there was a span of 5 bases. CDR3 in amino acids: CASSVAGNEQFF. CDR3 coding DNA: TGTGCCAGCAGCGTAGCAGGGAATGAGCAGTTCTTC.

The CDR3 region is CASSQAASSYEQYF. Written as DNA, the CDR3 is TGTGCCAGCAGCCAAGCAGCCTCCTCCTACGAGCAGTACTTC. The V and J genes are TRBV3-1 and TRBJ2-7, with D hard to call. Trimming stripped 1 base from V and 0 bases from J, with 7 bases between. Per germline, CDR1 LGHDT and CDR2 YNNKEL (reference sequence). The CDR3 is made up of 14 amino acids.

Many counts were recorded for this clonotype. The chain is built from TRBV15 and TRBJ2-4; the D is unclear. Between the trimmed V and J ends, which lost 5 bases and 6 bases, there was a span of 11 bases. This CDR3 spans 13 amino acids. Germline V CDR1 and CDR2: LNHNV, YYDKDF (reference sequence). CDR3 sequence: CATSWSDLNIQYF. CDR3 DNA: TGTGCCACCAGCTGGTCGGACCTAAACATTCAGTACTTC.

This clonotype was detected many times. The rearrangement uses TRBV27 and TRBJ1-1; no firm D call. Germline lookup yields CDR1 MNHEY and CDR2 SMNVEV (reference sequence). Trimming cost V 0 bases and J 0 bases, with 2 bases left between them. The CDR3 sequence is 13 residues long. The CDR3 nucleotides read TGTGCCAGCAGTTTATCAGTGAACACTGAAGCTTTCTTT. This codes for CASSLSVNTEAFF.

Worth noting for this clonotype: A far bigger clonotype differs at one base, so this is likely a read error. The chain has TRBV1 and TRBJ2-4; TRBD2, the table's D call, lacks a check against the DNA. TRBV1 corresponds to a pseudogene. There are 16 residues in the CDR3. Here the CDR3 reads CTSSQDEIPSADEQYF. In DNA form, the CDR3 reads TGCACCAGCAGCCAAGATGAAATTCCTAGCGCGGATGAGCAGTACTTC.

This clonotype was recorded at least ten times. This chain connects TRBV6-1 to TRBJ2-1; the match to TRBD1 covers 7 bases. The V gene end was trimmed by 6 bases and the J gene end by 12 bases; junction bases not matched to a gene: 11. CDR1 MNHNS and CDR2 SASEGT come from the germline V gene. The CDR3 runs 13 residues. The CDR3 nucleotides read TGTGCCAGCAGGGAAAGGGACAGAGGGGGGCAGTTCTTC. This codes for CASRERDRGGQFF.

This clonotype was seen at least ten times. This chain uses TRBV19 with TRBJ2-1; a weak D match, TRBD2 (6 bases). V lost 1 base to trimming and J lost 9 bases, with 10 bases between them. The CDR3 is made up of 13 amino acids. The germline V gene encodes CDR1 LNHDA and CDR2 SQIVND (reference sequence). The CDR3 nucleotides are TGTGCCAGTAGTATAGGATCCGGGGGTGAGCAGTTCTTC. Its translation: CASSIGSGGEQFF.

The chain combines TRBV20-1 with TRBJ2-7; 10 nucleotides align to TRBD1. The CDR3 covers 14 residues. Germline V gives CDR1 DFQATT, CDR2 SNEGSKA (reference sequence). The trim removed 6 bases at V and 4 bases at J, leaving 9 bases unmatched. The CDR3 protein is CSARYGTGVYEQYF. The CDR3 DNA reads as TGCAGTGCCCGGTACGGGACAGGGGTATACGAGCAGTACTTC.

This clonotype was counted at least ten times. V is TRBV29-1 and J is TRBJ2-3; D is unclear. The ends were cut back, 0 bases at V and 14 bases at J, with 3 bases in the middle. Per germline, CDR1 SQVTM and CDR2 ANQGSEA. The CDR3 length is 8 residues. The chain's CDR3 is CSVEDGYF. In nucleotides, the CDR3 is TGCAGCGTTGAAGATGGGTATTTT.

The CDR3 sequence: CASKDVNSYEQYF. As DNA, the CDR3 is TGCGCCAGCAAGGACGTAAACTCCTACGAGCAGTACTTC. This chain links TRBV5-1 with TRBJ2-7, with no clear D. There are 13 residues in the CDR3. Germline CDR1 reads SGHRS; CDR2 reads YFSETQ. Trimming stripped 6 bases from V and 0 bases from J, with 10 bases between.

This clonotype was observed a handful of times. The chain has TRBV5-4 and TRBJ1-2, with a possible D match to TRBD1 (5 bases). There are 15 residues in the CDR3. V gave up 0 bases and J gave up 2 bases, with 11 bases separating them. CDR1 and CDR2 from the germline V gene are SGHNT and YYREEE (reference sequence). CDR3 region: CASSLARGGNYGYTF. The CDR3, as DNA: TGTGCCAGCAGCTTGGCCCGGGGCGGCAACTATGGCTACACCTTC.

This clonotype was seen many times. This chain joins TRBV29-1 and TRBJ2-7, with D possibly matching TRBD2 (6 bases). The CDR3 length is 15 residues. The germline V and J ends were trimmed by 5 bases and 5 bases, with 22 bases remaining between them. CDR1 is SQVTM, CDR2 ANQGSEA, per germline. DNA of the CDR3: TGCAGCGTTAACTATCCGGGACGGGGGAGCCACGAGCAGTACTTC. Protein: CSVNYPGRGSHEQYF.

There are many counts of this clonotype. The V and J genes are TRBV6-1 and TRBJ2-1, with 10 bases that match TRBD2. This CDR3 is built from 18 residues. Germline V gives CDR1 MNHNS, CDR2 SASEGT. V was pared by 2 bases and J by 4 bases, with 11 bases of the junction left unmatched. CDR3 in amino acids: CASSEQPTGLAHYNEQFF. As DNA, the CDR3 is TGTGCCAGCAGTGAACAACCTACGGGACTAGCGCATTACAATGAGCAGTTCTTC.

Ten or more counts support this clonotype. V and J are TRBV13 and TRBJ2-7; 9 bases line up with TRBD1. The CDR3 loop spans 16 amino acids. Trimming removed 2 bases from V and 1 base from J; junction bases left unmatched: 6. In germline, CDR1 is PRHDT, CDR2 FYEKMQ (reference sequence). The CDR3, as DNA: TGTGCCAGCAGCTTACCCGGGACAGGGAAGTCCTACGAGCAGTACTTC. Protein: CASSLPGTGKSYEQYF. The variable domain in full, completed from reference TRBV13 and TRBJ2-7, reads AAGVIQSPRHLIKEKRETATLKCYPIPRHDTVYWYQQGPGQDPQFLISFYEKMQSDKGSIPDRFSAQQFSDYHSELNMSSLELGDSALYFCASSLPGTGKSYEQYFGPGTRLTVT.

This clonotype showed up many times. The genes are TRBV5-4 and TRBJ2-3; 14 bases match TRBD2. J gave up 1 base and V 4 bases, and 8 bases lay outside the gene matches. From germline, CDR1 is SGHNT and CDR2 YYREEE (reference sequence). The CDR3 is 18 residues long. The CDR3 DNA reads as TGTGCCAGCAGCCTGACTAGCGGGAGGGTGTGGGGCACAGATACGCAGTATTTT. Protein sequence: CASSLTSGRVWGTDTQYF.

The CDR3 sequence: CSARGLAHEQYF. The CDR3 bases are TGCAGTGCTAGAGGCCTCGCCCACGAGCAGTACTTC. The chain couples TRBV20-1 to TRBJ2-7, with D uncertain. Germline V gene sequence: CDR1 DFQATT, CDR2 SNEGSKA (reference sequence). Trimming removed 1 base from V and 5 bases from J, with 9 bases in between. CDR3 length: 12 residues.

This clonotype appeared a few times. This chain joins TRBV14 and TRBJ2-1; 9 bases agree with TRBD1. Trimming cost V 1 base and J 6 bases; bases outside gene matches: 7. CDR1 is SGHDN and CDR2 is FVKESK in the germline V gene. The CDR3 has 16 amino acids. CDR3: CASSQAGDRASNEQFF. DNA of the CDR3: TGTGCCAGCAGCCAAGCCGGGGACAGGGCCTCCAATGAGCAGTTCTTC.

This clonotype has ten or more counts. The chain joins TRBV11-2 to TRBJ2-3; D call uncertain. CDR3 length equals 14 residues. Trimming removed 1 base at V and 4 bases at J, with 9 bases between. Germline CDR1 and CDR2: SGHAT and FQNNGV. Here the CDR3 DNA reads TGTGCCAGCAGCTTAGGTCTAACCCCAGATACGCAGTATTTT. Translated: CASSLGLTPDTQYF.

CDR3 in amino acids: CASSDRWNTGELFF. CDR3 in DNA: TGTGCCAGCAGCGACAGGTGGAACACCGGGGAGCTGTTTTTT. V is TRBV2 and J is TRBJ2-2, with D possibly being TRBD1 (6 bases). The ends were cut back, 6 bases at V and 1 base at J, with 9 bases in the middle. The CDR3 consists of 14 residues. Germline assignment: CDR1 SNHLY and CDR2 FYNNEI.

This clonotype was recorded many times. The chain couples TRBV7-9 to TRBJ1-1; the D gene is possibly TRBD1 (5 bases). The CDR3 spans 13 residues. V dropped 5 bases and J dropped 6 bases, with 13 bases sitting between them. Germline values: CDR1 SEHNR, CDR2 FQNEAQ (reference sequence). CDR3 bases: TGTGCCAGCAGCCCCCAAGGGGAACCTGAAGCTTTCTTT. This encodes CASSPQGEPEAFF.

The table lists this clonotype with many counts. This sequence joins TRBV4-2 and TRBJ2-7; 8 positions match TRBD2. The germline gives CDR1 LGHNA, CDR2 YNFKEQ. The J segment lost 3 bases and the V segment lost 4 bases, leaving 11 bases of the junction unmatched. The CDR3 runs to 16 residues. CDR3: CASSPFSGELHYEQYF. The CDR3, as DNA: TGTGCCAGCAGCCCTTTTAGCGGGGAGCTACACTACGAGCAGTACTTC.

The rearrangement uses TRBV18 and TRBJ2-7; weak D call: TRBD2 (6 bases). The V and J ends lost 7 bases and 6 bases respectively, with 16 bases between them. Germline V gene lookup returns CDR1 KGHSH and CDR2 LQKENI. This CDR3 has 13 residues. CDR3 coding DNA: TGTGCCAGCTTACCCAAGCCGGGACTCGAGCAGTACTTC. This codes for CASLPKPGLEQYF. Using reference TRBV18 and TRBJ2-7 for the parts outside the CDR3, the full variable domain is NAGVMQNPRHLVRRRGQEARLRCSPMKGHSHVYWYRQLPEEGLKFMVYLQKENIIDESGMPKERFSAEFPKEGPSILRIQQVVRGDSAAYFCASLPKPGLEQYFGPGTRLTVT.

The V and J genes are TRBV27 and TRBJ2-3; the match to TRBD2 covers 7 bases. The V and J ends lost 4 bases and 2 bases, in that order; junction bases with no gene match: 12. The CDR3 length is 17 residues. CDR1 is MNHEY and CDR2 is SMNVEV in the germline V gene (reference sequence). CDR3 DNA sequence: TGTGCCAGCAGTTATGGGAGGAGGCTAGCGGCCACAGATACGCAGTATTTT. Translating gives CASSYGRRLAATDTQYF.

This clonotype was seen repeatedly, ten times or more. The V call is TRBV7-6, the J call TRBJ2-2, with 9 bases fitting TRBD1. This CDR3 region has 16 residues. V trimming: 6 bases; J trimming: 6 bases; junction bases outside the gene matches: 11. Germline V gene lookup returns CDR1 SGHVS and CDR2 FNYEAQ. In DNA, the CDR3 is TGTGCCAGCAGGACCGAGGGGACAGGGAGTCCCGGGGAGCTGTTTTTT. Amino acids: CASRTEGTGSPGELFF. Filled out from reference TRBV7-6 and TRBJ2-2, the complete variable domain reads GAGVSQSPRYKVTKRGQDVALRCDPISGHVSLYWYRQALGQGPEFLTYFNYEAQQDKSGLPNDRFSAERPEGSISTLTIQRTEQRDSAMYRCASRTEGTGSPGELFFGEGSRLTVL.

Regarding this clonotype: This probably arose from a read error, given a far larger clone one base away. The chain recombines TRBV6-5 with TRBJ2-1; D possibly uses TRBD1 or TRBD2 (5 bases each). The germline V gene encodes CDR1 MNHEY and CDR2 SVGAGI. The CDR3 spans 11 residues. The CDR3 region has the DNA TGTGCCAGCATGAGGGGCAATGAGCAGATCTTC. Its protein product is CASMRGNEQIF.

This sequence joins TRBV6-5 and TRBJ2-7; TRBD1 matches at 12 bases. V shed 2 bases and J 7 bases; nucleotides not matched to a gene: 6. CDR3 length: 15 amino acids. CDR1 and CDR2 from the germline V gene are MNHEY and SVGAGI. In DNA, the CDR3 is TGTGCCAGCAGTTACCCGGGACAGGGGGCAGGTGAGCAGTACTTC. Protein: CASSYPGQGAGEQYF.